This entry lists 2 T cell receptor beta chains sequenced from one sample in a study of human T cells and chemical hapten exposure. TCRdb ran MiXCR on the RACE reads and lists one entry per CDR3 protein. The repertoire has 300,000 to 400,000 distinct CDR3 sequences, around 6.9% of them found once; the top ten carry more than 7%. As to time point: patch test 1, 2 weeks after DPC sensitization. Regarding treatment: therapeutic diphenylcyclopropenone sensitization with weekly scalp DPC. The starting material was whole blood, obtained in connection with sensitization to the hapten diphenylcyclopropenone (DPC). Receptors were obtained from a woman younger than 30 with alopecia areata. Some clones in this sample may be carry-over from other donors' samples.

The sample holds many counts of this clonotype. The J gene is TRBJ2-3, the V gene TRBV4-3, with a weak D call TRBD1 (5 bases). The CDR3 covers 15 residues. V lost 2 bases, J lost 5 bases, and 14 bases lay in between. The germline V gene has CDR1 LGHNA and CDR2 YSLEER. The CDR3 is CASSQTDGRGDTQYF. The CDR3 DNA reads TGCGCCAGCAGCCAAACCGACGGAAGGGGAGATACGCAGTATTTT.

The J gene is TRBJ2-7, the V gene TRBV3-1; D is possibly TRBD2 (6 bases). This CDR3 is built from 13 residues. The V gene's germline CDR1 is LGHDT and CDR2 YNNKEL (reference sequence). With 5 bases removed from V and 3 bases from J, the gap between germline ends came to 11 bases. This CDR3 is CASSYGGYYEQYF. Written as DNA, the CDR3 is TGTGCCAGCAGCTACGGGGGTTACTACGAGCAGTACTTC.